What follows are 22 T cell receptor beta chains derived from one specimen sequenced in a study of metastatic and nonmetastatic thyroid tumors. The entire patient cohort was treatment-naive prior to thyroid surgery. TCRdb called clones again from the PCR reads with MiXCR. The data show 9,000 or so clones, roughly 14% seen once. Material for sequencing was blood. The source of these receptors is a female donor with papillary thyroid cancer or a benign thyroid nodule (not recorded which). Some clones in this sample may be carry-over from other donors' samples.

Within the sample, this clone is large. The chain carries TRBV6-2 or TRBV6-3 and TRBJ2-5; 9 bases match TRBD2. The CDR3 spans 14 residues. The germline CDR1 and CDR2 sequences are MNHEY and SVGEGT. The V gene end was trimmed by 11 bases and the J gene end by 5 bases; junction bases not matched to a gene: 12. DNA for the CDR3: TGTGCCGCACGTCCGGGACTAGCCGGGGAGACCCAGTACTTC. This translates into CAARPGLAGETQYF.

The chain carries TRBV28 and TRBJ2-7; no clear D. Germline CDR1 reads MDHEN; CDR2 reads SYDVKM. V was pared by 5 bases and J by 13 bases, with 18 bases between. The CDR3 is 12 amino acids. The CDR3, as DNA: TGTGCCAGCAGTCGGAGAATGGACGGCCACTACTTC. This encodes CASSRRMDGHYF.

The sample holds a few counts of this clone. V is TRBV6-5 and J is TRBJ2-1; 11 bases fit TRBD2. The germline gives CDR1 MNHEY, CDR2 SVGAGI. This CDR3 is 17 amino acids long. V dropped 2 bases and J dropped 6; count of bases not matched to a gene: 9. The CDR3 reads CASSYTPGTSGLNEQFF. CDR3 sequence (DNA): TGTGCCAGCAGTTACACCCCCGGGACTAGCGGACTCAATGAGCAGTTCTTC.

Note on this clone: Mismatch with germline at one junction end may stem from a read error. V usage is TRBV6-5 and J usage is TRBJ2-3; D is undetermined. Germline values: CDR1 MNHEY, CDR2 SVGAGI. The CDR3 length is 15 residues. The CDR3 DNA sequence: TGTGCCAGCAGTTACTCGGGTGTTCCCACATATACGCAGTATTTT. Protein sequence: CASSYSGVPTYTQYF.

By its share, this clone is medium-sized. The chain has TRBV28 and TRBJ2-7; 8 bases are a match to TRBD2. Germline CDR1 MDHEN, CDR2 SYDVKM. Trimming removed 8 bases from V and 2 bases from J; junction bases left unmatched: 5. There are 13 residues in the CDR3. The CDR3 is CASRSGVTYEQYF. The DNA for the CDR3 is TGTGCCAGCCGTAGCGGGGTTACCTACGAGCAGTACTTC.

This clone has a count of ten or more. The chain recombines TRBV15 with TRBJ1-4, with 9 nucleotides matching TRBD1. V shed 1 base, J shed 8 bases, and the junction held 14 bases outside the gene matches. CDR1 and CDR2 from the germline V gene are LNHNV and YYDKDF (reference sequence). The CDR3 extends over 18 amino acids. In DNA form, the CDR3 reads TGTGCCACCAGCAGAGGAGCCCTCGGGGGACAGGGAAAGGAAAAACTGTTTTTT. Encoded protein: CATSRGALGGQGKEKLFF.

V usage is TRBV3-1 and J usage is TRBJ2-3; TRBD2 matches at 11 bases. Germline V CDR1 and CDR2: LGHDT, YNNKEL (reference sequence). Trimming at V came to 4 bases and at J to 2 bases, leaving 5 bases not matched to a gene. The CDR3 has 16 amino acids. CDR3 bases: TGTGCCAGCAGCCCTGTAGCGGGAGGGGTCACAGATACGCAGTATTTT. Amino acid sequence: CASSPVAGGVTDTQYF.

By share of the sample, this clone is medium-sized (0.01 to 0.1%). This chain links TRBV7-9 with TRBJ1-2, with D unclear. CDR1 SEHNR and CDR2 FQNEAQ come from the germline V gene (reference sequence). Between the trimmed V and J ends, which lost 1 base and 5 bases, there was a span of 8 bases. The CDR3 is 13 residues long. The CDR3 sequence is CASSLGSQYGYTF. The DNA of the CDR3 is TGTGCCAGCAGCTTAGGGTCACAGTATGGCTACACCTTC.

In its sample, this clone is medium-sized. This sequence joins TRBV28 and TRBJ1-2, with a possible D match to TRBD1 (6 bases). The germline V and J ends were trimmed by 5 bases and 3 bases, with 10 bases remaining between them. This CDR3 has 13 residues. Per the germline V gene, CDR1 is MDHEN and CDR2 is SYDVKM. The CDR3 region is CASSPGHYYGYTF. CDR3 nucleotide sequence: TGTGCCAGCAGTCCGGGACACTACTATGGCTACACCTTC.

This clone is termed medium-sized. V is TRBV27 and J is TRBJ2-1, with D perhaps TRBD1 or TRBD2 (6 bases each). Per the germline V gene, CDR1 is MNHEY and CDR2 is SMNVEV (reference sequence). Between the trimmed V and J ends, which lost 1 base and 9 bases, there was a span of 7 bases. This CDR3 has 12 amino acids. CDR3 in amino acids: CASSLWGAEQFF. As DNA, the CDR3 is TGTGCCAGCAGTTTATGGGGGGCTGAGCAGTTCTTC.

This clone is labeled as medium-sized (0.01 to 0.1%). This chain connects TRBV5-6 to TRBJ1-2; D remains ambiguous. Germline CDR1 reads SGHDT; CDR2 reads YYEEEE. CDR3 size: 14 residues. Trimming took 4 bases from V and 5 from J, leaving 15 bases between them. The CDR3 DNA is TGTGCCAGCAGCCTAAGGCATACGTGGTATGGCTACACCTTC. Translation: CASSLRHTWYGYTF.

In its sample, this clone ranks as medium-sized (0.01 to 0.1%). This chain connects TRBV7-3 to TRBJ2-7; the D call may be TRBD1 or TRBD2 (5 bases each). This CDR3 is built from 13 residues. In germline, CDR1 is SGHTA, CDR2 FQGTGA. V lost 5 bases to trimming and J lost 7 bases, with 15 bases between them. CDR3 residues: CASSPWDGGEQYF. CDR3 sequence (DNA): TGTGCCAGCAGCCCTTGGGACGGCGGAGAGCAGTACTTC.

By its share, this clone is medium-sized. The genes are TRBV7-8 and TRBJ2-7; D uncertain. There are 12 residues in the CDR3. Trimming pared 0 bases from V and 8 bases from J, leaving 8 bases between. Germline-derived CDR1 and CDR2 are SGHVS and FQNEAQ. As DNA, the CDR3 is TGTGCCAGCAGCTTAGCGGCAGCCCAGCAGTACTTC. Translating it yields CASSLAAAQQYF.

This clone was found many times. One base away lies a much larger clone, so this may be a sequencing read error. Distinct nucleotide sequences in the sample also encode this CDR3. The chain employs TRBV2 and TRBJ1-1; D possibly corresponds to TRBD1 (5 bases). The V and J ends lost 2 bases and 3 bases respectively, with 10 bases between them. The CDR3 runs to 14 residues. Germline V CDR1 and CDR2: SNHLY, FYNNEI. The CDR3 spells CASSEWGVDTEAFF. In DNA form, the CDR3 reads TGTGCCAGCAGTGAATGGGGGGTGGACACTGAAGCTTTCTTT.

The V and J genes are TRBV7-9 and TRBJ2-7; the D gene is possibly TRBD1 (6 bases). The CDR3 is 13 residues long. Germline CDR1 is SEHNR and CDR2 is FQNEAQ (reference sequence). The ends were cut back, 3 bases at V and 6 bases at J, with 12 bases in the middle. This CDR3 reads CASSFAGAVEQYF. In DNA form, the CDR3 reads TGTGCCAGCAGCTTCGCAGGGGCCGTCGAGCAGTACTTC.

This clone was seen many times. Other DNA sequences in this specimen translate into the identical CDR3. The chain uses TRBV6-4 and TRBJ2-1; D remains ambiguous. The CDR3 runs to 13 residues. Germline V gene sequence: CDR1 MRHNA, CDR2 SNTAGT. V lost 2 bases and J lost 10, with 12 bases in between. The CDR3 here is CASSDRPAAEQFF. CDR3 nucleotide sequence: TGTGCCAGCAGTGACCGGCCAGCCGCAGAGCAGTTCTTC.

By frequency in the sample, this clone is medium-sized (0.01 to 0.1%). V gene TRBV7-2 combines with J gene TRBJ2-5; D remains unclear. This CDR3 is 11 amino acids long. V was pared by 6 bases and J by 4 bases, with 6 bases between. The germline V gene encodes CDR1 SGHTA and CDR2 FQGNSA. The DNA of the CDR3 is TGTGCCAGCAGGCTTAGAGAGACCCAGTACTTC. Its translation: CASRLRETQYF.

At least ten counts were recorded for this clone. The V call is TRBV10-1, the J call TRBJ1-5; possibly TRBD1 for D (6 bases). Germline loops: CDR1 WNHNN, CDR2 SYGVQD (reference sequence). This CDR3 region has 19 residues. Between the trimmed V and J ends, which lost 0 bases and 2 bases, there was a span of 20 bases. CDR3 sequence reads: CASSESKSCRGGGNQPQHF. The CDR3, as DNA: TGCGCCAGCAGTGAGTCGAAGAGTTGTAGGGGGGGGGGCAATCAGCCCCAGCATTTT.

In this sample, this clone turned up a few times. The chain combines TRBV6-2 or TRBV6-3 with TRBJ1-1, with TRBD1 identical over 9 bases. Germline CDR1 and CDR2: MNHEY and SVGEGT. Losses at the gene ends were 4 bases for V and 11 bases for J; bases not matched to a gene: 5. This CDR3 contains 12 residues. As DNA, the CDR3 is TGTGCCAGCAGTTCCAACAGGGGGCAGGCTTTCTTT. Translation gives CASSSNRGQAFF.

This clone was counted at least ten times. The chain carries TRBV18 and TRBJ1-1, with a weak D call TRBD1 (6 bases). Per germline, CDR1 KGHSH and CDR2 LQKENI. This CDR3 has 15 residues. V dropped 3 bases and J dropped 1 base, with 12 bases sitting between them. The CDR3 DNA reads as TGTGCCAGCTCACCCCGGGACAATCGGAACACTGAAGCTTTCTTT. Residues: CASSPRDNRNTEAFF.

This clone qualifies as large. The gene calls are TRBV4-2 and TRBJ2-3; TRBD1 matches at 9 bases. The V gene end was trimmed by 4 bases and the J gene end by 4 bases; junction bases not matched to a gene: 3. Germline CDR1 reads LGHNA; CDR2 reads YNFKEQ. The CDR3 runs 14 residues. The CDR3, as DNA: TGTGCCAGCAGCCGACAGGGGGATTCAGATACGCAGTATTTT. Amino acids: CASSRQGDSDTQYF.

This clone is labeled as medium-sized. The CDR3 loop reads CASSRQAANYGYTF. The CDR3 coding sequence is TGTGCCAGCTCTCGACAGGCAGCTAACTATGGCTACACCTTC. The J gene is TRBJ1-2, the V gene TRBV27; D perhaps matches TRBD1 (6 bases). The CDR3 has 14 amino acids. CDR1 and CDR2 (germline): MNHEY, SMNVEV (reference sequence). Between the trimmed V and J ends, which lost 8 bases and 0 bases, there was a span of 13 bases.